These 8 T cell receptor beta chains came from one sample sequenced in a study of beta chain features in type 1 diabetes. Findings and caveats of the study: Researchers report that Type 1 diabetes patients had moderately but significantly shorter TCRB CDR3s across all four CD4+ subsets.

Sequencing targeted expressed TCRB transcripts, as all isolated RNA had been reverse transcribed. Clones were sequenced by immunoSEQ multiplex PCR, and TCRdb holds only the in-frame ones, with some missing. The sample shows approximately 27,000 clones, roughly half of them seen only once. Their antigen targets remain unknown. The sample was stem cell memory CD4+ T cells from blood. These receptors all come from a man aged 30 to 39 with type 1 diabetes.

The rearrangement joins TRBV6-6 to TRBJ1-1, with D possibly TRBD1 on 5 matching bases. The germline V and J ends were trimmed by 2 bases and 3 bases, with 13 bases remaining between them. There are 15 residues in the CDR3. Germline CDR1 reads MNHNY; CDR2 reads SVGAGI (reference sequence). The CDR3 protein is CASSYPQGPHTEAFF. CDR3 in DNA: TGTGCCAGCAGTTACCCCCAGGGTCCGCACACTGAAGCTTTCTTT.

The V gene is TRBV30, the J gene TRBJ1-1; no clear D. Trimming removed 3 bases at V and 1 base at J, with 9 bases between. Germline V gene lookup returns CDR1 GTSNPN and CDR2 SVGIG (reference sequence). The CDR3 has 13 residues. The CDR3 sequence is CAWSGRPNTEAFF. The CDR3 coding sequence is TGTGCCTGGAGCGGCAGGCCGAACACTGAAGCTTTCTTT.

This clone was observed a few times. The CDR3 loop is CASSSGLAGGNTDTQYF. CDR3 DNA sequence: TGTGCCAGCAGCTCGGGACTAGCGGGGGGGAACACAGATACGCAGTATTTT. The gene calls are TRBV11-2 and TRBJ2-3; 16 positions match TRBD2. Germline-derived CDR1 and CDR2 are SGHAT and FQNNGV. The J segment lost 2 bases and the V segment lost 4 bases, leaving 3 bases of the junction unmatched. The CDR3 sequence is 17 residues long.

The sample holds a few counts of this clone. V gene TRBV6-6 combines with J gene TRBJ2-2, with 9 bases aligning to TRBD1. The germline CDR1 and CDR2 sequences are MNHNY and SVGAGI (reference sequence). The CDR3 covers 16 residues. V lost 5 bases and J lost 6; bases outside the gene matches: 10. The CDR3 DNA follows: TGTGCCAGCAGTACGCCCGGGACAGGGAGTGCCGGGGAGCTGTTTTTT. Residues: CASSTPGTGSAGELFF.

The CDR3 loop reads CASSKERRVGTEAFF. Here the CDR3 DNA reads TGTGCCAGCAGCAAAGAGCGCAGGGTGGGCACTGAAGCTTTCTTT. The chain is built from TRBV21-1 and TRBJ1-1; the table calls TRBD1, which could not be checked here. TRBV21-1 counts as a pseudogene. This CDR3 spans 15 amino acids.

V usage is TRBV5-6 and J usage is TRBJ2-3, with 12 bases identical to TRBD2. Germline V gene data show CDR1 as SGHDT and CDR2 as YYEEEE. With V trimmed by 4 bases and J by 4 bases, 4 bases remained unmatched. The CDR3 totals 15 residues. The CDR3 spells CASSPRLAGADTQYF. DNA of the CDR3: TGTGCCAGCAGCCCGAGACTAGCGGGAGCAGATACGCAGTATTTT.

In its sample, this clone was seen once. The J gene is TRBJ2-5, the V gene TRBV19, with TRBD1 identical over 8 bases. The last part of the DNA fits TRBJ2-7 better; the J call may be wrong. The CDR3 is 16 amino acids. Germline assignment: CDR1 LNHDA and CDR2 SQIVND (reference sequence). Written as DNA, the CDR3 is TGTGCCAGTAGTTTCCAAACGGGACAGGACTCCTACGAGCAGTACTTC. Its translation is CASSFQTGQDSYEQYF.

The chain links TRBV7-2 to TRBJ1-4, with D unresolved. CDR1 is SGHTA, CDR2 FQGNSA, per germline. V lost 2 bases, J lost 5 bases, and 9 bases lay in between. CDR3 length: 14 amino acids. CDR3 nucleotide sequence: TGTGCCAGCAGCTTATCAGGCTCGAATGAAAAACTGTTTTTT. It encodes CASSLSGSNEKLFF.